The 23 T cell receptor beta chains listed next were all sequenced from one sample in a study of sequential checkpoint blockade in melanoma. Treatment meaning: randomized to nivolumab then ipilimumab (arm A) or the reverse (arm B). Profiling relied on immunoSEQ multiplex PCR, and the TCRdb table lists in-frame clones only, not all of them. The profile shows over 10,000 clones, roughly 60% of them singletons. The source material was CD8+ T cells sorted from blood (inferred from file names), sampled from a patient given nivolumab and ipilimumab in sequence. The receptor source for this set is a human donor with melanoma.

As DNA, the CDR3 is TGTGCCAGCAGCTTGGACCGGAGCTCCTATAATTCACCCCTCCACTTT. Amino acid sequence: CASSLDRSSYNSPLHF. The rearrangement joins TRBV5-6 to TRBJ1-6; no reliable D call. Trimming left V 0 bases short and J 0 bases short, with 7 bases between. The CDR3 loop spans 16 amino acids. In germline, CDR1 is SGHDT, CDR2 YYEEEE. Filled out from reference TRBV5-6 and TRBJ1-6, the complete variable domain reads DAGVTQSPTHLIKTRGQQVTLRCSPKSGHDTVSWYQQALGQGPQFIFQYYEEEERQRGNFPDRFSGHQFPNYSSELNVNALLLGDSALYLCASSLDRSSYNSPLHFGNGTRLTVT.

In its sample, this clone is medium-sized. The chain carries TRBV5-4 and TRBJ2-1, with 7 bases identical to TRBD1. Trimming removed 1 base from V and 7 bases from J; junction bases left unmatched: 5. CDR3 size: 14 residues. Germline CDR1 SGHNT, CDR2 YYREEE (reference sequence). The DNA of the CDR3 is TGTGCCAGCAGCTTGTCCGACAGGGTAAATGAGCAGTTCTTC. It translates to CASSLSDRVNEQFF.

In its sample, this clone was seen a few times. The chain is built from TRBV6-7 and TRBJ1-2; possible D gene TRBD1, 5 bases. TRBV6-7 is treated as an ORF (open reading frame) with a function not yet certain. The CDR3 sequence is 16 residues long. V lost 1 base, J lost 8 bases, and 20 bases lay in between. Written as DNA, the CDR3 is TGTGCCAGCAGTTACTTCGGTGGCAGGGCCGGTGGAGGCTACACCTTC. This gives the protein CASSYFGGRAGGGYTF.

CDR3 region: CASSQEAGGNQPQHF. The CDR3 DNA reads TGTGCCAGCAGCCAAGAAGCAGGGGGCAATCAGCCCCAGCATTTT. This sequence joins TRBV4-2 and TRBJ1-5, with D possibly TRBD1 on 6 matching bases. V lost 0 bases and J 2 bases, leaving 8 bases between the germline ends. Germline-derived CDR1 and CDR2 are LGHNA and YNFKEQ. The CDR3 runs to 15 residues.

The gene calls are TRBV6-5 and TRBJ2-2; TRBD1 agrees at 10 bases. This CDR3 comprises 15 residues. Germline assignment: CDR1 MNHEY and CDR2 SVGAGI. Trimming removed 4 bases from V and 6 bases from J; junction bases left unmatched: 5. CDR3 amino acids: CASSFWTGGAGELFF. The CDR3 nucleotides are TGTGCCAGCAGTTTCTGGACAGGGGGGGCCGGGGAGCTGTTTTTT.

Here the CDR3 DNA reads TGTGCCAGCAGAACTCGACATTTCTCGAACACTGAAGCTTTCTTT. Its translation: CASRTRHFSNTEAFF. The gene calls are TRBV19 and TRBJ1-1; D call uncertain. In germline, CDR1 is LNHDA, CDR2 SQIVND (reference sequence). V lost 9 bases and J 1 base, leaving 18 bases between the germline ends. This CDR3 region has 15 residues.

The J gene is TRBJ2-7, the V gene TRBV5-6; D is undetermined. Germline CDR1 and CDR2: SGHDT and YYEEEE. V lost 0 bases, J lost 0 bases, and 10 bases lay in between. This CDR3 region has 15 residues. Here the CDR3 DNA reads TGTGCCAGCAGCTTGGCCTTGCGAAGCTCCTACGAGCAGTACTTC. This sequence encodes CASSLALRSSYEQYF.

The chain's CDR3 is CASSMNQGAFNIQYF. In nucleotides, the CDR3 is TGTGCCAGTAGTATGAATCAGGGGGCGTTTAACATTCAGTACTTC. The chain combines TRBV19 with TRBJ2-4, with 8 bases aligning to TRBD1. This CDR3 comprises 15 residues. J gave up 7 bases and V 3 bases, and 8 bases lay outside the gene matches. Germline V gives CDR1 LNHDA, CDR2 SQIVND (reference sequence). Full variable domain (outside the CDR3, taken from reference TRBV19 and TRBJ2-4): DGGITQSPKYLFRKEGQNVTLSCEQNLNHDAMYWYRQDPGQGLRLIYYSQIVNDFQKGDIAEGYSVSREKKESFPLTVTSAQKNPTAFYLCASSMNQGAFNIQYFGAGTRLSVL.

The genes are TRBV19 and TRBJ2-1; 8 bases fit TRBD1. The CDR3 runs 14 residues. Trimming took 4 bases from V and 3 from J; bases not matched to a gene: 2. The V gene's germline CDR1 is LNHDA and CDR2 SQIVND (reference sequence). The CDR3 region is CASSTGGLYNEQFF. CDR3 sequence (DNA): TGTGCCAGTAGTACAGGGGGCCTCTACAATGAGCAGTTCTTC.

A remark on this clone: The sample carries other DNA sequences with the same CDR3. V usage is TRBV7-6 and J usage is TRBJ2-2, with TRBD2 identical over 11 bases. The CDR3 runs 17 residues. Losses at the gene ends were 6 bases for V and 2 bases for J; bases not matched to a gene: 8. The germline gives CDR1 SGHVS, CDR2 FNYEAQ. Here the CDR3 reads CASSSSLAGGNTGELFF. The DNA of the CDR3 is TGTGCCAGCAGTTCCTCGCTAGCGGGAGGCAACACCGGGGAGCTGTTTTTT.

This chain joins TRBV7-8 and TRBJ2-7, with a possible D match to TRBD1 (6 bases). The CDR3 runs 15 residues. Looked up from germline, CDR1 is SGHVS and CDR2 is FQNEAQ. V lost 5 bases and J 0 bases, leaving 14 bases between the germline ends. CDR3 protein: CASSRSGESSYEQYF. The CDR3 nucleotides are TGTGCCAGCAGCCGCTCAGGGGAGTCCTCCTACGAGCAGTACTTC. Looking up the rest from reference TRBV7-8 and TRBJ2-7 gives the full variable domain: GAGVSQSPRYKVAKRGQDVALRCDPISGHVSLFWYQQALGQGPEFLTYFQNEAQLDKSGLPSDRFFAERPEGSVSTLKIQRTQQEDSAVYLCASSRSGESSYEQYFGPGTRLTVT.

The chain is built from TRBV9 and TRBJ2-7, with 13 bases that match TRBD2. The CDR3 runs to 15 residues. V lost 3 bases to trimming and J lost 2 bases; unmatched junction nucleotides: 2. The V gene's germline CDR1 is SGDLS and CDR2 YYNGEE. CDR3 amino acids: CASSAGLAGPYEQYF. CDR3 nucleotides: TGTGCCAGCAGCGCGGGACTAGCGGGGCCCTACGAGCAGTACTTC.

The genes are TRBV2 and TRBJ2-2; D call uncertain. CDR1 and CDR2 (germline): SNHLY, FYNNEI. The CDR3 is 13 amino acids. The V end was cut by 8 bases, the J end by 4 bases, with 11 bases between. The CDR3 spells CASLGQSTGELFF. The CDR3 nucleotides are TGTGCCAGCCTTGGGCAGAGCACCGGGGAGCTGTTTTTT. The full variable domain, completed using reference TRBV2 and TRBJ2-2, is EPEVTQTPSHQVTQMGQEVILRCVPISNHLYFYWYRQILGQKVEFLVSFYNNEISEKSEIFDDQFSVERPDGSNFTLKIRSTKLEDSAMYFCASLGQSTGELFFGEGSRLTVL.

This clone was seen a handful of times. The chain employs TRBV5-5 and TRBJ2-3, with 9 bases lining up with TRBD2. The V gene end was trimmed by 0 bases and the J gene end by 7 bases; junction bases not matched to a gene: 6. Looked up from germline, CDR1 is SGHKS and CDR2 is YYEKEE (reference sequence). The CDR3 spans 15 residues. CDR3 sequence (DNA): TGTGCCAGCAGCTTGGGTAGCGGGGGTAGAAATACGCAGTATTTT. It yields the protein CASSLGSGGRNTQYF.

The rearrangement uses TRBV15 and TRBJ2-1; TRBD2 might be the D (6 bases). This CDR3 has 16 residues. V lost 1 base to trimming and J lost 3 bases, with 13 bases between them. The germline gives CDR1 LNHNV, CDR2 YYDKDF (reference sequence). CDR3 protein: CATSRAGTGVYNEQFF. The DNA for the CDR3 is TGTGCCACCAGCAGAGCTGGGACTGGGGTCTACAATGAGCAGTTCTTC.

This clone was counted a single time. For the CDR3, the DNA is TGCGCCAGCAGCCAAGGGACTAGCCTCTCCTACGAGCAGTACTTC. Amino acid sequence: CASSQGTSLSYEQYF. The chain combines TRBV4-3 with TRBJ2-7; TRBD2 matches at 8 bases. The CDR3 totals 15 residues. From germline, CDR1 is LGHNA and CDR2 YSLEER. With V trimmed by 1 base and J by 0 bases, 2 bases remained unmatched.

The chain links TRBV4-1 to TRBJ2-3, with 10 bases aligning to TRBD2. Trimming took 0 bases from V and 4 from J; bases not matched to a gene: 7. Germline-derived CDR1 and CDR2 are MGHRA and YSYEKL. CDR3 length: 17 amino acids. CDR3 protein: CASSQEVLAGGSDTQYF. The CDR3 DNA reads as TGCGCCAGCAGCCAAGAAGTATTAGCGGGGGGCTCAGATACGCAGTATTTT.

The V gene is TRBV4-1, the J gene TRBJ1-2, with D perhaps matching TRBD1 (5 bases). Germline lookup yields CDR1 MGHRA and CDR2 YSYEKL. The CDR3 covers 17 residues. Trimming removed 1 base at V and 3 bases at J, with 18 bases between. The CDR3 DNA sequence: TGCGCCAGCAGCCAAGGGTCTGGGCAGGGAAGGGACTATGGCTACACCTTC. It specifies CASSQGSGQGRDYGYTF.

By its share, this clone is medium-sized (0.01 to 0.1%). This chain uses TRBV14 with TRBJ1-4; tentatively, D is TRBD1 (5 bases). Trimming cost V 0 bases and J 4 bases, with 9 bases left between them. CDR3 length: 15 residues. Germline values: CDR1 SGHDN, CDR2 FVKESK. CDR3 amino acids: CASSQDAGINEKLFF. CDR3 in DNA: TGTGCCAGCAGCCAAGATGCAGGGATTAATGAAAAACTGTTTTTT.

V usage is TRBV2 and J usage is TRBJ2-7; 11 nucleotides align to TRBD2. The germline V gene has CDR1 SNHLY and CDR2 FYNNEI. Germline trimming cut 0 bases from V and 4 bases from J; bases unmatched to any gene: 2. The CDR3 sequence is 15 residues long. The CDR3 nucleotides read TGTGCCAGCAGTGAAGCGGTAGCGGGAGGGTACGAGCAGTACTTC. It is translated as CASSEAVAGGYEQYF.

V usage is TRBV27 and J usage is TRBJ1-6, with 8 bases aligning to TRBD1. Trimming cost V 6 bases and J 8 bases; bases outside gene matches: 0. Germline V gives CDR1 MNHEY, CDR2 SMNVEV (reference sequence). This CDR3 contains 12 residues. The CDR3 region is CASRDRDSPLHF. The CDR3 DNA is TGTGCCAGCAGGGACAGGGATTCACCCCTCCACTTT.

The rearrangement links TRBV6-5 to TRBJ2-1; 11 positions match TRBD1. The germline CDR1 and CDR2 sequences are MNHEY and SVGAGI. This CDR3 spans 15 amino acids. V lost 0 bases to trimming and J lost 7 bases; unmatched junction nucleotides: 2. The CDR3 nucleotides are TGTGCCAGCAGTTACTCCGGGACAGGGGGTAATGAGCAGTTCTTC. This gives the protein CASSYSGTGGNEQFF.

This chain uses TRBV19 with TRBJ2-1; D might be TRBD1 (5 bases). V was shortened by 3 bases and J by 0 bases, with 9 bases between the two germline ends. The CDR3 runs to 15 residues. Germline V gives CDR1 LNHDA, CDR2 SQIVND (reference sequence). Here the CDR3 reads CASSISDSSYNEQFF. In nucleotides, the CDR3 is TGTGCCAGTAGTATTTCTGACAGCTCCTACAATGAGCAGTTCTTC.